This T cell receptor (beta chain) was profiled in a study of T cell changes during pregnancy in multiple sclerosis (dated by TCRdb to between 2018 and 2021). For the study in its entirety: The study examined how the T cell repertoire changed over the course of pregnancy in women with multiple sclerosis.

Library method: the immunoSEQ multiplex PCR assay. The table was pulled from immuneACCESS by TCRdb, which kept in-frame rearrangements only. Such tables lose some clones; where checked, under half of the loss comes from unresolved V genes, and the rest has no known cause. The sample table records roughly 69,000 clones; roughly 91% of these occur just once. Around 0.3% of the sample is held by the ten biggest clonotypes. The CDR3 runs 15 amino acids, cysteine and phenylalanine included. Solely the CDR3 DNA is kept, with 45 bases framed from the first base. V lost 4 bases and J lost 5 bases; the stretch between them is 15 bases long. Comment on this clone: The antigen this receptor binds is unknown. Base qualities are not recorded, but no much larger clone differs from it by a single base.

The chain joins TRBV23-1 to TRBJ1-3; possibly the D gene is TRBD1, per 6 matching bases. TRBV23-1 is given ORF status, its function remaining uncertain. This TCR was sampled from a female donor in good health, enrolled as a control in a pregnancy study. Material: CD4+ T cells from peripheral blood mononuclear cells, obtained in the third trimester of pregnancy. The CDR3 loop reads CASSLLEQGRNTIYF. Here is the DNA: TGCGCCAGCAGTCTACTTGAACAGGGAAGAAACACCATATATTTT.